These 14 T cell receptor beta chains share one sample of origin, sequenced in a study of CD8+ T cells in alopecia areata. Extracted RNA was reverse transcribed, and the resulting cDNA served as sequencing template. Libraries were prepared by immunoSEQ multiplex PCR; TCRdb keeps only in-frame clonotypes and omits some of them. Of 200,000 to 250,000 clones listed, 67% are singletons. Sequencing was performed on CD4+ T cells sorted from blood, taken at week 0. The receptors stem from a human donor with alopecia areata.

This clone came up once. DNA for the CDR3: TGTGCCACCAGCAGAGATCGAGGCCAGCCCCAGCATTTT. Its protein is CATSRDRGQPQHF. This chain uses TRBV15 with TRBJ1-5; D is unresolved. The CDR3 is 13 amino acids. CDR1 and CDR2 from the germline V gene are LNHNV and YYDKDF (reference sequence). The germline V and J ends were trimmed by 0 bases and 7 bases, with 7 bases remaining between them.

A note on this clone: The same CDR3 can be traced to other DNA sequences in this sample. This sequence joins TRBV29-1 and TRBJ1-5; D might be TRBD1 (6 bases). Germline V lookup: CDR1 SQVTM, CDR2 ANQGSEA. Trimming pared 5 bases from V and 1 base from J, leaving 9 bases between. The CDR3 is 13 residues long. DNA of the CDR3: TGCAGCGTTCAAGGACAGAGCAATCAGCCCCAGCATTTT. Translation: CSVQGQSNQPQHF.

The chain is built from TRBV6-5 and TRBJ2-5; tentative D call: TRBD2 (6 bases). The germline gives CDR1 MNHEY, CDR2 SVGAGI. CDR3 length: 14 amino acids. V was shortened by 0 bases and J by 5 bases, with 10 bases between the two germline ends. The CDR3 DNA is TGTGCCAGCAGTTACTCGCGGCTAGCGGAGACCCAGTACTTC. Translation gives CASSYSRLAETQYF.

The chain uses TRBV30 and TRBJ2-1; 8 bases are a match to TRBD1. The V segment lost 6 bases and the J segment 15 bases; nucleotides outside the gene matches: 10. CDR3 length equals 11 residues. Germline-derived CDR1 and CDR2 are GTSNPN and SVGIG (reference sequence). The CDR3 spells CACILTGGWFF. DNA of the CDR3: TGTGCCTGTATTCTTACAGGGGGTTGGTTCTTC.

This clone has only a few counts. The rearrangement links TRBV30 to TRBJ2-2; D possibly matches TRBD1 or TRBD2 (6 bases each). Germline assignment: CDR1 GTSNPN and CDR2 SVGIG (reference sequence). With 3 bases removed from V and 4 bases from J, the gap between germline ends came to 12 bases. This CDR3 is built from 14 residues. Written as DNA, the CDR3 is TGTGCCTGGAGCGGGGGCAGGGTCACCGGGGAGCTGTTTTTT. It yields the protein CAWSGGRVTGELFF.

This clone was found a few times. V and J are TRBV6-1 and TRBJ2-5, with 8 bases fitting TRBD1. This CDR3 has 15 residues. Germline V gene lookup returns CDR1 MNHNS and CDR2 SASEGT. V gave up 2 bases and J gave up 4 bases; unmatched junction bases: 6. The CDR3 DNA sequence: TGTGCCAGCAGTGAATTGCCCGGGACAGGAGAGACCCAGTACTTC. This sequence encodes CASSELPGTGETQYF.

The CDR3 spells CAAGPGPYEQYF. CDR3 sequence (DNA): TGTGCCGCAGGACCAGGGCCATACGAGCAGTACTTC. The chain is built from TRBV6-5 and TRBJ2-7; a possible D gene is TRBD1 (5 bases). V was shortened by 11 bases and J by 4 bases, with 15 bases between the two germline ends. This CDR3 is built from 12 residues. Per germline, CDR1 MNHEY and CDR2 SVGAGI.

A word on this clone: One junction end disagrees with the germline gene, perhaps due to a read error. This rearrangement joins TRBV20-1 to TRBJ1-4; TRBD1 aligns across 8 bases. CDR3 length: 10 residues. From germline, CDR1 is DFQATT and CDR2 SNEGSKA (reference sequence). The CDR3 sequence: CSARDPTGVF. In DNA form, the CDR3 reads TGCAGTGCTAGAGACCCGACAGGGGTTTTT.

The V gene is TRBV18, the J gene TRBJ1-4, with a weak D call TRBD1 (5 bases). Per germline, CDR1 KGHSH and CDR2 LQKENI. Between the trimmed V and J ends, which lost 4 bases and 6 bases, there was a span of 12 bases. The length of the CDR3 is 14 residues. The CDR3 coding sequence is TGTGCCAGCTCACGCGGGACTATCTATGAAAAACTGTTTTTT. Residues: CASSRGTIYEKLFF.

This clone was counted between two and nine times. The chain couples TRBV19 to TRBJ1-1; D is uncertain. Germline CDR1 LNHDA, CDR2 SQIVND (reference sequence). The ends were cut back, 3 bases at V and 1 base at J, with 6 bases in the middle. The CDR3 is made up of 13 amino acids. This CDR3 reads CASSMNANTEAFF. In DNA, the CDR3 is TGTGCCAGTAGTATGAATGCGAACACTGAAGCTTTCTTT. Combining the CDR3 with reference TRBV19 and TRBJ1-1 gives the whole variable domain DGGITQSPKYLFRKEGQNVTLSCEQNLNHDAMYWYRQDPGQGLRLIYYSQIVNDFQKGDIAEGYSVSREKKESFPLTVTSAQKNPTAFYLCASSMNANTEAFFGQGTRLTVV.

The V gene is TRBV6-6, the J gene TRBJ1-2; D remains unclear. Germline CDR1 reads MNHNY; CDR2 reads SVGAGI (reference sequence). The CDR3 loop spans 13 amino acids. The V gene lost 8 bases and the J gene lost 0 bases, with 10 bases spanning the gap. CDR3 nucleotides: TGTGCCAGCGCTATGGGAGCTAACTATGGCTACACCTTC. It yields the protein CASAMGANYGYTF.

The CDR3: CASSLAGTGLSPLHF. The CDR3 DNA reads as TGTGCCAGCAGTTTAGCCGGGACAGGCCTCTCACCCCTCCACTTT. The rearrangement uses TRBV27 and TRBJ1-6; TRBD1 agrees at 8 bases. V gave up 2 bases and J gave up 10 bases; unmatched junction bases: 7. This CDR3 spans 15 amino acids. CDR1 is MNHEY, CDR2 SMNVEV, per germline (reference sequence).

This clone was picked up a small number of times. The CDR3: CASSPQAGDEQFF. The CDR3 bases are TGTGCCAGCAGCCCTCAAGCCGGGGATGAGCAGTTCTTC. The J gene is TRBJ2-1, the V gene TRBV4-2, with D possibly matching TRBD2 (5 bases). The ends were cut back, 4 bases at V and 8 bases at J, with 12 bases in the middle. CDR1 is LGHNA and CDR2 is YNFKEQ in the germline V gene. The CDR3 covers 13 residues.

The rearrangement links TRBV7-8 to TRBJ2-4; tentative D call: TRBD1 (5 bases). The CDR3 runs to 13 residues. CDR1 and CDR2 from the germline V gene are SGHVS and FQNEAQ. V was shortened by 8 bases and J by 2 bases, with 10 bases between the two germline ends. This CDR3 is CASGAVPKNIQYF. In nucleotides, the CDR3 is TGTGCCAGCGGGGCGGTACCCAAAAACATTCAGTACTTC.